The rows below give T cell receptor beta chains drawn from one sample of a study of identifying expanded T cells in peripheral blood. Data came from immunoSEQ multiplex PCR; TCRdb stores just in-frame clones and leaves some out. The table lists tens of thousands of clones, roughly 84% of them singletons. Source material: blood. Receptors were obtained from a person between 18 and 75 years old in good health. The CDR3 runs from the conserved cysteine through the conserved F or W. D genes are given only for firm matches. Size is stated for part of the rows, as once, few or many counts, or as a class when the clone is expanded.

V gene	J gene	CDR3 length	clone size	D gene	CDR3 protein	CDR3 DNA
TRBV2	TRBJ2-5	16	-	TRBD2	CASKGLAGGVQETQYF	TGTGCCAGCAAGGGACTAGCGGGAGGGGTCCAAGAGACCCAGTACTTC
TRBV11-2	TRBJ2-1	11	-	-	CASSFGGKQFF	TGTGCCAGCAGCTTCGGTGGGAAGCAGTTCTTC
TRBV10-1	TRBJ2-7	12	once	-	CASSSGTHEQYF	TGCGCCAGCAGTTCCGGGACCCACGAGCAGTACTTC
TRBV7-2	TRBJ1-4	13	-	-	CASSSVATEKLFF	TGTGCCAGCAGCTCGGTGGCTACTGAAAAACTGTTTTTT
TRBV19	TRBJ1-1	15	-	TRBD1	CASSTDRGVFTEAFF	TGTGCCAGTAGTACCGACAGGGGTGTCTTCACTGAAGCTTTCTTT
TRBV9	TRBJ2-1	15	-	TRBD2	CASSPTAGLVNEQFF	TGTGCCAGCAGCCCCACGGCGGGACTAGTCAATGAGCAGTTCTTC
TRBV5-1	TRBJ2-2	16	-	TRBD2	CASSLQLAEHTGELFF	TGCGCCAGCAGCTTACAACTAGCGGAGCACACCGGGGAGCTGTTTTTT
TRBV9	TRBJ2-1	15	-	TRBD1	CASSVGTGDYNEQFF	TGTGCCAGCAGCGTAGGGACAGGGGACTACAATGAGCAGTTCTTC
TRBV9	TRBJ2-3	15	-	TRBD2	CASSVDGRAIDTQYF	TGTGCCAGCAGCGTAGACGGGAGGGCCATCGATACGCAGTATTTT
TRBV11-1	TRBJ1-5	13	-	-	CASSFSGNQPQHF	TGTGCCAGCAGCTTCAGCGGCAATCAGCCCCAGCATTTT
TRBV5-5	TRBJ2-7	14	-	-	CASSAQDGAYEQYF	TGTGCCAGCAGCGCCCAAGACGGAGCCTACGAGCAGTACTTC
TRBV6-1	TRBJ2-7	14	-	-	CASSETTTAYEQYF	TGTGCCAGCAGTGAGACAACGACAGCCTACGAGCAGTACTTC
TRBV21-1	TRBJ2-6	20	once	-	CASSRNSGQGVISGANVLTF	TGTGCCAGCTCGCGAAACTCGGGACAGGGGGTAATCTCTGGGGCCAACGTCCTGACTTTC
TRBV29-1	TRBJ2-1	14	-	TRBD2	CSVEGREGYNEQFF	TGCAGCGTTGAAGGACGGGAGGGCTACAATGAGCAGTTCTTC
TRBV5-6	TRBJ2-7	13	-	-	CASSLTVSYEQYF	TGTGCCAGCAGCTTGACCGTCTCCTACGAGCAGTACTTC
TRBV15	TRBJ2-7	14	-	-	CATSREGTPLEQYF	TGTGCCACCAGCAGAGAGGGGACTCCCTTGGAGCAGTACTTC
TRBV10-3	TRBJ2-5	12	-	-	CAISATQETQYF	TGTGCCATCAGCGCCACCCAAGAGACCCAGTACTTC
TRBV6-6	TRBJ2-1	13	few	TRBD1	CASSLAGGGEQFF	TGTGCCAGCAGTCTGGCAGGGGGCGGTGAGCAGTTCTTC
TRBV6-6	TRBJ2-5	11	-	-	CASSYRETQYF	TGTGCCAGCAGTTACCGCGAGACCCAGTACTTC
TRBV7-2	TRBJ2-7	15	-	-	CASSLAAGSSYEQYF	TGTGCCAGCAGCTTAGCGGCGGGGTCCTCCTACGAGCAGTACTTC
TRBV5-6	TRBJ2-3	15	-	-	CASSLEVGVTDTQYF	TGTGCCAGCAGCTTGGAGGTCGGGGTCACAGATACGCAGTATTTT
TRBV4-3	TRBJ1-2	15	-	-	CASSPRSAVQWGYTF	TGCGCCAGCAGCCCCCGGAGTGCTGTCCAGTGGGGCTACACCTTC
TRBV11-2	TRBJ2-1	12	-	TRBD1	CASRTTGAEQFF	TGTGCCAGCAGGACCACAGGGGCCGAGCAGTTCTTC
TRBV27	TRBJ2-1	16	-	-	CASSLYAQGSYNEQFF	TGTGCCAGCAGTTTATATGCGCAGGGTTCCTACAATGAGCAGTTCTTC
TRBV9	TRBJ2-5	17	-	-	CASSSPPGEGFEETQYF	TGTGCCAGCAGCTCCCCCCCGGGAGAGGGTTTTGAAGAGACCCAGTACTTC
TRBV29-1	TRBJ2-7	15	-	-	CSVWGVTGNSYEQYF	TGCAGCGTCTGGGGGGTGACAGGGAACTCCTACGAGCAGTACTTC
TRBV7-3	TRBJ2-1	11	-	TRBD1	CASSSGQEQFF	TGTGCCAGCAGTTCGGGACAGGAGCAGTTCTTC
TRBV19	TRBJ2-7	13	-	-	CASSPSGPYEQYF	TGTGCCAGTAGCCCCAGCGGGCCCTACGAGCAGTACTTC
TRBV11-2	TRBJ2-4	16	-	-	CASSLVLFDRRNIQYF	TGTGCCAGCAGCTTAGTGCTCTTCGACAGGCGAAACATTCAGTACTTC
TRBV30	TRBJ1-5	14	-	TRBD1	CAWSGDRAQRPQHF	TGTGCCTGGAGTGGCGACAGGGCCCAAAGGCCCCAGCATTTT
TRBV7-9	TRBJ2-3	14	-	TRBD1	CASSLDRGTDTQYF	TGTGCCAGCAGCTTAGACAGGGGAACAGATACGCAGTATTTT
TRBV9	TRBJ2-2	16	-	TRBD2	CASSVLAGGNTGELFF	TGTGCCAGCAGCGTCCTAGCGGGAGGGAACACCGGGGAGCTGTTTTTT
TRBV7-3	TRBJ2-2	15	-	TRBD1	CASSPMRGQGGELFF	TGTGCCAGCAGCCCGATGAGGGGGCAGGGCGGGGAGCTGTTTTTT
TRBV7-2	TRBJ2-1	14	-	TRBD2	CASSQGLDRLEQFF	TGTGCCAGCAGTCAAGGACTAGACCGTCTTGAGCAGTTCTTC
TRBV15	TRBJ2-1	18	-	TRBD2	CATSRDQGLESSYNEQFF	TGTGCCACCAGCAGAGATCAAGGACTAGAGAGCTCCTACAATGAGCAGTTCTTC
TRBV14	TRBJ2-1	12	-	-	CASSQVGLEQFF	TGTGCCAGCAGCCAAGTAGGGCTTGAGCAGTTCTTC
TRBV29-1	TRBJ2-3	15	-	TRBD2	CSIRGVAGRTDTQYF	TGCAGCATCCGTGGGGTAGCGGGGCGCACAGATACGCAGTATTTT
TRBV7-9	TRBJ1-4	15	-	TRBD1	CASSSTGGTNEKLFF	TGTGCCAGCAGCAGCACAGGGGGCACTAATGAAAAACTGTTTTTT
TRBV29-1	TRBJ2-3	15	-	TRBD1	CSVGAPTGAGDTQYF	TGCAGCGTTGGGGCCCCGACAGGGGCAGGAGATACGCAGTATTTT
TRBV10-1	TRBJ1-4	17	-	TRBD1	CASSGKRSQGAQPKLFF	TGCGCCAGCAGTGGAAAACGTTCACAGGGGGCGCAGCCGAAACTGTTTTTT
TRBV25-1	TRBJ1-1	14	-	-	CASSLSTISDAAFF	TGTGCCAGCAGTCTATCAACAATCTCGGACGCGGCTTTCTTT
TRBV11-3	TRBJ1-1	15	once	-	CASSLDPREGTEAFF	TGTGCCAGCAGCTTAGACCCTCGGGAGGGCACTGAAGCTTTCTTT
TRBV6-6	TRBJ1-4	14	-	-	CASEETSTNEKLFF	TGTGCCAGCGAGGAGACATCAACTAATGAAAAACTGTTTTTT
TRBV7-9	TRBJ1-1	15	few	-	CASSFHRAESTEAFF	TGTGCCAGCAGCTTCCACAGGGCGGAGAGCACTGAAGCTTTCTTT
TRBV7-9	TRBJ2-5	15	-	-	CASSFLLVGQETQYF	TGTGCCAGCAGCTTTTTGCTTGTAGGCCAAGAGACCCAGTACTTC
TRBV28	TRBJ2-1	15	-	TRBD2	CASSPTSGRQDEQFF	TGTGCCAGCAGCCCGACTAGCGGGAGGCAAGACGAGCAGTTCTTC
TRBV7-2	TRBJ2-5	15	-	-	CASSLFGQIQETQYF	TGTGCCAGCAGCTTATTTGGACAGATTCAAGAGACCCAGTACTTC
TRBV13	TRBJ2-1	16	-	-	CASSFRDGDGLNEQFF	TGTGCCAGCAGCTTCAGGGACGGAGACGGGTTGAATGAGCAGTTCTTC
TRBV28	TRBJ2-7	17	-	-	CASSLSLLTRGAYEQYF	TGTGCCAGCAGTTTGTCCCTTCTTACAAGAGGGGCCTACGAGCAGTACTTC
TRBV6-1	TRBJ2-1	15	-	-	CASTEVASSYNEQFF	TGTGCCAGCACCGAAGTCGCTAGCAGCTACAATGAGCAGTTCTTC
TRBV11-3	TRBJ2-1	16	-	-	CASSLGGFSSYNEQFF	TGTGCCAGCAGCTTAGGGGGGTTCAGCTCCTACAATGAGCAGTTCTTC